This T cell receptor beta chain was identified in a study of monozygotic twins with inflammatory bowel disease. TCRdb reprocessed the 5' RACE reads, keeping one entry per CDR3 protein, no DNA. The sample totals approximately 400,000 distinct CDR3 sequences; its top ten clones hold roughly 2.6%. Sequenced: blood. The source is a human donor with ulcerative colitis or Crohn's disease, or a healthy co-twin of an affected twin (not recorded which).

The CDR3 spells CASSLGGGADSKNIQYF. This rearrangement joins TRBV7-9 to TRBJ2-4; TCRdb lists TRBD1, though no DNA is available to test this call. The CDR3 totals 17 residues. Germline V lookup: CDR1 SEHNR, CDR2 FQNEAQ (reference sequence).